This T cell receptor beta chain was found in a study of T cell responses to AZD1222 COVID-19 vaccine. Whole-study findings and limits: Per reports, nearly half of all spike-specific TCRs target regions that are unmutated in variants. Rises in breadth and depth of Spike-specific TCRs came after two AZD1222 doses. The CD4 TCRs associated with vaccination extended across spike and predominated at 160-218 and 743-854. Clonal diversity was possibly underestimated; the donors were predominantly white British and more often female.

Repertoires were generated with immunoSEQ multiplex PCR, while TCRdb's copy carries only in-frame clones and drops some. This sample has fewer than 110,000 clones; roughly nine tenths occur once, and the top ten carry approximately 15%. Turning to this clone: The target antigen is unknown.

Trimming removed 3 bases from V and 10 bases from J; junction bases left unmatched: 10. This CDR3 is 14 amino acids long. From germline, CDR1 is SEHNR and CDR2 FQNEAQ (reference sequence). This sequence originates from an adult in good health. The genes are TRBV7-9 and TRBJ2-3, with 7 bases aligning to TRBD2. The material was peripheral blood, obtained on day 0 of AZD1222 vaccination. The CDR3 reads CASSFLAGASAQYF. The CDR3 DNA is TGTGCCAGCAGCTTTTTAGCGGGCGCCTCTGCGCAGTATTTT.